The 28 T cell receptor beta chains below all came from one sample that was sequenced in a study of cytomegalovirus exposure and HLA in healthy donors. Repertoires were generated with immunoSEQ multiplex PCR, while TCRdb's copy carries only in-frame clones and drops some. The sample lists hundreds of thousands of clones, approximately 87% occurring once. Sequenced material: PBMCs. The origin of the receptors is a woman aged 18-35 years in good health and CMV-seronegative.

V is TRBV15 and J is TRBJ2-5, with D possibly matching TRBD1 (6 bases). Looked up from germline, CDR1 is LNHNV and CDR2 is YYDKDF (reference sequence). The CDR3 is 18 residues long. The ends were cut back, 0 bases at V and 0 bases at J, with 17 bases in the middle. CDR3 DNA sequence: TGTGCCACCAGCAGAGATCTGGGGTCAGGGGCAAACCAAGAGACCCAGTACTTC. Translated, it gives CATSRDLGSGANQETQYF. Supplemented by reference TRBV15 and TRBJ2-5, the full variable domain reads DAMVIQNPRYQVTQFGKPVTLSCSQTLNHNVMYWYQQKSSQAPKLLFHYYDKDFNNEADTPDNFQSRRPNTSFCFLDIRSPGLGDTAMYLCATSRDLGSGANQETQYFGPGTRLLVL.

In DNA, the CDR3 is TGTGCCAGCAGCTCACGACTAGCGCCCCAAGAGACCCAGTACTTC. Translating gives CASSSRLAPQETQYF. The J gene is TRBJ2-5, the V gene TRBV11-1, with 8 nucleotides matching TRBD2. The CDR3 is made up of 15 amino acids. J gave up 1 base and V 4 bases, and 5 bases lay outside the gene matches. CDR1 and CDR2 from the germline V gene are SGHAT and FQDESV (reference sequence).

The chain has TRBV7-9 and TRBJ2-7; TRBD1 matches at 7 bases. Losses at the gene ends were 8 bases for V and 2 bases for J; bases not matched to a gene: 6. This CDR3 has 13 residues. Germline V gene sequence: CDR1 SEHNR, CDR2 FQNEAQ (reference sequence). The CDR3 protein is CASRDSRTYEQYF. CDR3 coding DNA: TGTGCCAGCCGGGACAGCAGAACCTACGAGCAGTACTTC. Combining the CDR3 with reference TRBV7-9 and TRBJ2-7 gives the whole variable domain DTGVSQNPRHKITKRGQNVTFRCDPISEHNRLYWYRQTLGQGPEFLTYFQNEAQLEKSRLLSDRFSAERPKGSFSTLEIQRTEQGDSAMYLCASRDSRTYEQYFGPGTRLTVT.

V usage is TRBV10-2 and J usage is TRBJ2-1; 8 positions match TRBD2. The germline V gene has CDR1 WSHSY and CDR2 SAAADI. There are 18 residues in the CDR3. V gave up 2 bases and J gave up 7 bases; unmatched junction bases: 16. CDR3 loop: CASSEIDGSGSSVNEQFF. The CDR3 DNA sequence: TGCGCCAGCAGTGAGATCGACGGAAGCGGGAGCTCGGTAAATGAGCAGTTCTTC.

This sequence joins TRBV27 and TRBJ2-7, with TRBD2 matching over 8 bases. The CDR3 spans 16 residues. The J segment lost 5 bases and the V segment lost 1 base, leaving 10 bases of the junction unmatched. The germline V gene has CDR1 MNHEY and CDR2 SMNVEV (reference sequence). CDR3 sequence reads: CASSLFPIAGRNEQYF. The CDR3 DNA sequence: TGTGCCAGCAGTTTATTCCCAATAGCGGGGAGGAACGAGCAGTACTTC.

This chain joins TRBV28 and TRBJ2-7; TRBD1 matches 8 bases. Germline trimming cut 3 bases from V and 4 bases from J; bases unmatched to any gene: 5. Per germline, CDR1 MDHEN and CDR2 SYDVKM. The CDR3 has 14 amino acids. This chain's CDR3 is CASSFYQGAYEQYF. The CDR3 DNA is TGTGCCAGCAGTTTTTACCAGGGGGCTTACGAGCAGTACTTC.

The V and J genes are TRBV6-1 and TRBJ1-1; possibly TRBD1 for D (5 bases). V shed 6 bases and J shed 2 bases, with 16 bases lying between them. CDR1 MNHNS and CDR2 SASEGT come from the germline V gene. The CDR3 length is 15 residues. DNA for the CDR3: TGTGCCAGCAGGGGGGGAAGGACAACAAACACTGAAGCTTTCTTT. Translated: CASRGGRTTNTEAFF.

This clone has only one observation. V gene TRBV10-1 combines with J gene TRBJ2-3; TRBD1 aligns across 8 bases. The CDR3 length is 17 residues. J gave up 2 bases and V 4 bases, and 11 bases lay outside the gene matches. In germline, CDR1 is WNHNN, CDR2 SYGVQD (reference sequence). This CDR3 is CASSVSRQGPHTDTQYF. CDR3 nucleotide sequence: TGCGCCAGCAGTGTGAGTCGACAGGGGCCCCACACAGATACGCAGTATTTT.

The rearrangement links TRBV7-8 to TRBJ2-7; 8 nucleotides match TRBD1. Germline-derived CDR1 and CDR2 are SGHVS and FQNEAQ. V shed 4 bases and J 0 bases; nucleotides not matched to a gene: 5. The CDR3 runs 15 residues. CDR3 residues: CASSSGQGPSYEQYF. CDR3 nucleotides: TGTGCCAGCAGCTCCGGACAGGGCCCCTCCTACGAGCAGTACTTC.

The CDR3 nucleotides read TGTGCCAGCAGTTTCCTCCCGGGACAGGCAGCCTCTGATGGCTACACCTTC. Protein: CASSFLPGQAASDGYTF. The rearrangement joins TRBV28 to TRBJ1-2; TRBD1 aligns across 8 bases. After removal of 3 bases from V and 6 bases from J, the junction contained 15 bases not matched to a gene. CDR3 length: 17 residues. The V gene's germline CDR1 is MDHEN and CDR2 SYDVKM.

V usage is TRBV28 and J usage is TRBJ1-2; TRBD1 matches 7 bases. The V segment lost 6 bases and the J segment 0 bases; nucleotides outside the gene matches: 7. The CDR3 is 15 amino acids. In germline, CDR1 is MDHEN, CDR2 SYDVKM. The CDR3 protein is CASSPTGLANYGYTF. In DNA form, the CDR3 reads TGTGCCAGCAGCCCGACAGGGCTTGCTAACTATGGCTACACCTTC.

In DNA form, the CDR3 reads TGTGCCAGCAGCCAAGGGGTGGCGGGGGAGCAGTACTTC. The encoded protein is CASSQGVAGEQYF. This chain joins TRBV7-2 and TRBJ2-7, with D perhaps TRBD2 (6 bases). The V and J ends lost 5 bases and 7 bases respectively, with 15 bases between them. The CDR3 extends over 13 amino acids. Germline V CDR1 and CDR2: SGHTA, FQGNSA. Drawing the rest from reference TRBV7-2 and TRBJ2-7, the complete variable domain is GAGVSQSPSNKVTEKGKDVELRCDPISGHTALYWYRQSLGQGLEFLIYFQGNSAPDKSGLPSDRFSAERTGGSVSTLTIQRTQQEDSAVYLCASSQGVAGEQYFGPGTRLTVT.

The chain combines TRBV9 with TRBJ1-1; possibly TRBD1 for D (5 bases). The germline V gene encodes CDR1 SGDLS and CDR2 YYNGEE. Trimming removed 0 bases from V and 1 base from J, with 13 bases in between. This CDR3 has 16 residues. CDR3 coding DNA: TGTGCCAGCAGCGTAGACCCAACAGGCCCGAACACTGAAGCTTTCTTT. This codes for CASSVDPTGPNTEAFF.

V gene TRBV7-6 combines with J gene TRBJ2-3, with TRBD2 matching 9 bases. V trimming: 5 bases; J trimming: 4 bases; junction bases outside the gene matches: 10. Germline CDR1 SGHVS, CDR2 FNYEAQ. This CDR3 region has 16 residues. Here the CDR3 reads CASSPSGGRVPDTQYF. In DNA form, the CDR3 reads TGTGCCAGCAGCCCAAGTGGCGGGAGGGTCCCAGATACGCAGTATTTT. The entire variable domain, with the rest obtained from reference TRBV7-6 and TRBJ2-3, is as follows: GAGVSQSPRYKVTKRGQDVALRCDPISGHVSLYWYRQALGQGPEFLTYFNYEAQQDKSGLPNDRFSAERPEGSISTLTIQRTEQRDSAMYRCASSPSGGRVPDTQYFGPGTRLTVL.

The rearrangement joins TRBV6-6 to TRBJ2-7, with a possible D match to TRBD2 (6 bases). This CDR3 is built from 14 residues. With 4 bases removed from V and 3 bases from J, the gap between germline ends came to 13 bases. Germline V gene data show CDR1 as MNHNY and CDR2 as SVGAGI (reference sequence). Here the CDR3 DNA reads TGTGCCAGCAGTTTTCGGGGTAGCGGCTACGAGCAGTACTTC. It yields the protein CASSFRGSGYEQYF.

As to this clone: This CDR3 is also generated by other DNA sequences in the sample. Written as DNA, the CDR3 is TGTGCCAGCAGTTTGGGACAGGGGAATCAGCCCCAGCATTTT. This translates into CASSLGQGNQPQHF. The chain recombines TRBV28 with TRBJ1-5, with 10 positions matching TRBD1. J gave up 4 bases and V 3 bases, and 0 bases lay outside the gene matches. The germline V gene encodes CDR1 MDHEN and CDR2 SYDVKM. CDR3 size: 14 residues.

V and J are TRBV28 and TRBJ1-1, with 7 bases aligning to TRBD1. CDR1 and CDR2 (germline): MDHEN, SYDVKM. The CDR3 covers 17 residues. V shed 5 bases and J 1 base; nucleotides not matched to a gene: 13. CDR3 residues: CASSPRTGLKRNTEAFF. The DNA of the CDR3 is TGTGCCAGCAGTCCGAGGACAGGACTGAAGAGGAACACTGAAGCTTTCTTT. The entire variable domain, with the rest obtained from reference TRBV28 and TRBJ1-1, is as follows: DVKVTQSSRYLVKRTGEKVFLECVQDMDHENMFWYRQDPGLGLRLIYFSYDVKMKEKGDIPEGYSVSREKKERFSLILESASTNQTSMYLCASSPRTGLKRNTEAFFGQGTRLTVV.

The CDR3 bases are TGTGCCAGCAGTTTCCCAGAGACTAGGGGACTAGCGGGAGCTGTCGAGCAGTACTTC. It yields the protein CASSFPETRGLAGAVEQYF. The chain is built from TRBV27 and TRBJ2-7, with 14 bases matching TRBD2. The germline gives CDR1 MNHEY, CDR2 SMNVEV (reference sequence). V lost 3 bases to trimming and J lost 6 bases; unmatched junction nucleotides: 16. The CDR3 spans 19 residues.

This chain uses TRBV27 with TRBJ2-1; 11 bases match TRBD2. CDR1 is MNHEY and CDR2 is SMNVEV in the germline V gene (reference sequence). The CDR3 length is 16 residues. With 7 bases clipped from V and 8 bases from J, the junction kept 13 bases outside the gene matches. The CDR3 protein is CASTTAGLADMDEQFF. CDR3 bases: TGTGCCAGCACGACGGCGGGACTAGCGGATATGGATGAGCAGTTCTTC.

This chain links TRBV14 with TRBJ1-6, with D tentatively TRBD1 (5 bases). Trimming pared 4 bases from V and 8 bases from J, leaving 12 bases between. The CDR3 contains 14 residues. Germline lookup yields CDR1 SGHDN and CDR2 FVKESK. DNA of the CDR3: TGTGCCAGCAGCCGGTCCGGGGGTGATTCACCCCTCCACTTT. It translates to CASSRSGGDSPLHF.

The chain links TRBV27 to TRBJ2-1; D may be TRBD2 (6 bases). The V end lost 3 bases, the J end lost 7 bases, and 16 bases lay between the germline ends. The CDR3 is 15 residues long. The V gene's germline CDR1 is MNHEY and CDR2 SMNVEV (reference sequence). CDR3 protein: CASSLGTSFSNEQFF. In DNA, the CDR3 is TGTGCCAGCAGTTTGGGGACTTCGTTCTCGAATGAGCAGTTCTTC.

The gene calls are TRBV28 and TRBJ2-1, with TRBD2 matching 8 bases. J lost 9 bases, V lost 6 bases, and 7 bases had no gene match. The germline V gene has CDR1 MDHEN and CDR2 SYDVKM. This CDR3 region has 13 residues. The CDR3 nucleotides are TGTGCCAGCAGACCGGGAGGGCCCCGTGAGCAGTTCTTC. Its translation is CASRPGGPREQFF.

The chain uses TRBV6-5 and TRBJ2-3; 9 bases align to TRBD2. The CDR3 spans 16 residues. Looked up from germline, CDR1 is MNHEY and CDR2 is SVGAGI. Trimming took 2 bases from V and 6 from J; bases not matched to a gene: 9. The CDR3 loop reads CASSYGGLAGSDTQYF. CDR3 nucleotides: TGTGCCAGCAGTTACGGGGGGCTAGCGGGATCCGATACGCAGTATTTT.

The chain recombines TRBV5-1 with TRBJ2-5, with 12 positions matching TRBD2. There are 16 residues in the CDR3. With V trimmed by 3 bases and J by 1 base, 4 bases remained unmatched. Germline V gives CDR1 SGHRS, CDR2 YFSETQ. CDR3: CASSSGLAGVQETQYF. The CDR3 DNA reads TGCGCCAGCAGCTCGGGACTAGCGGGCGTCCAAGAGACCCAGTACTTC.

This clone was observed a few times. The CDR3 is CASSLLAGAVEQYF. The CDR3 nucleotides are TGTGCCAGCAGTTTATTGGCGGGAGCGGTCGAGCAGTACTTC. This chain joins TRBV28 and TRBJ2-7; 7 bases map to TRBD2. Losses at the gene ends were 1 base for V and 6 bases for J; bases not matched to a gene: 6. CDR3 size: 14 residues. CDR1 MDHEN and CDR2 SYDVKM come from the germline V gene.

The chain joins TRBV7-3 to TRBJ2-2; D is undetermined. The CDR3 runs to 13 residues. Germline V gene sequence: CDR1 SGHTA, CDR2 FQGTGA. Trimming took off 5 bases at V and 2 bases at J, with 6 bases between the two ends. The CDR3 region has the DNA TGTGCCAGCAGCCAGTCAAACACCGGGGAGCTGTTTTTT. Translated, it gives CASSQSNTGELFF.

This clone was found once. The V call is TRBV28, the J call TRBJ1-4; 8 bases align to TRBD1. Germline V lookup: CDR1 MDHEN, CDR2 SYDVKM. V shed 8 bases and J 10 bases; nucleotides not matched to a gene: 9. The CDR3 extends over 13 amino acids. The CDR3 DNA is TGTGCCAGCGGGTCAGGACAGGGCGGAAAACTGTTTTTT. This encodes CASGSGQGGKLFF.

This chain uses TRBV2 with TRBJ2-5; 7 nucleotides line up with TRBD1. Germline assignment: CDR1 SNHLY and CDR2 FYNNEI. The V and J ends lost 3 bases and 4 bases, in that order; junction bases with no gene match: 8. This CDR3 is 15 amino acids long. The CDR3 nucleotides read TGTGCCAGCAGTGACCGGACAGGCAGGGGAGAGACCCAGTACTTC. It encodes CASSDRTGRGETQYF.